These 23 T cell receptor beta chains were all obtained from the same sample, sequenced in a study of a mutant IDH1 vaccine in newly diagnosed glioma. Their antigens are not known. Time point denoted: week 23, last vaccination. A single vaccine dose contained 300 ug of mutant IDH1 20-mer peptide, and topical imiquimod was used with it. Repertoires were generated with immunoSEQ multiplex PCR, while TCRdb's copy carries only in-frame clones and drops some. The profile covers approximately 60,000 clones, with over 80% appearing a single time and about 1.5% taken by the ten largest. The specimen comprised PBMCs, sampled from a glioma patient whose treatment included an IDH1 peptide vaccine. These receptors were collected from a man between 35 and 55 years old with glioma.

The chain links TRBV19 to TRBJ2-5, with TRBD1 identical over 9 bases. The J call may be mistaken, given a closer DNA end match to TRBJ2-7. CDR3 length: 15 residues. Looked up from germline, CDR1 is LNHDA and CDR2 is SQIVND (reference sequence). The CDR3 protein is CASSVTTGGGFEQYF. CDR3 in DNA: TGTGCCAGTAGTGTTACCACAGGGGGCGGTTTCGAGCAGTACTTC.

The chain links TRBV14 to TRBJ2-1; D is undetermined. V was pared by 0 bases and J by 0 bases, with 3 bases between. The CDR3 length is 14 residues. Germline V gives CDR1 SGHDN, CDR2 FVKESK. The CDR3: CASSQEVSYNEQFF. The CDR3 coding sequence is TGTGCCAGCAGCCAAGAGGTCTCCTACAATGAGCAGTTCTTC.

This chain joins TRBV7-2 and TRBJ2-5, with TRBD2 identical over 8 bases. CDR1 is SGHTA, CDR2 FQGNSA, per germline. The length of the CDR3 is 16 residues. J was trimmed by 5 bases and V by 5 bases; bases with no gene match: 13. The CDR3 is CASSAGGSWGQETQYF. CDR3 sequence (DNA): TGTGCCAGCAGCGCGGGGGGCAGCTGGGGCCAGGAGACCCAGTACTTC.

This clone was observed a handful of times. This rearrangement joins TRBV2 to TRBJ1-1; a weak D match, TRBD1 (6 bases). This CDR3 spans 14 amino acids. The V gene's germline CDR1 is SNHLY and CDR2 FYNNEI. The V and J ends lost 5 bases and 4 bases respectively, with 14 bases between them. The CDR3 reads CASSSTGKGTEAFF. The CDR3 DNA is TGTGCCAGCAGTTCCACAGGGAAGGGCACTGAAGCTTTCTTT.

This chain's CDR3 is CASSGGLAGSEQFF. The CDR3 DNA reads TGCGCCAGCAGCGGGGGACTAGCGGGAAGTGAGCAGTTCTTC. The chain has TRBV5-1 and TRBJ2-1; TRBD2 matches at 13 bases. After removal of 4 bases from V and 9 bases from J, the junction contained 4 bases not matched to a gene. There are 14 residues in the CDR3. CDR1 is SGHRS, CDR2 YFSETQ, per germline.

This chain joins TRBV6-6 and TRBJ2-1; a weak D match, TRBD2 (5 bases). CDR3 length equals 12 residues. The V gene's germline CDR1 is MNHNY and CDR2 SVGAGI (reference sequence). Trimming left V 0 bases short and J 10 bases short, with 7 bases between. Here the CDR3 DNA reads TGTGCCAGCAGTTACTCAGCGGCCGAGCAGTTCTTC. As protein: CASSYSAAEQFF.

The rearrangement joins TRBV28 to TRBJ2-3; 7 bases match TRBD2. The CDR3 is made up of 13 amino acids. V was pared by 7 bases and J by 5 bases, with 6 bases of the junction left unmatched. CDR1 and CDR2 (germline): MDHEN, SYDVKM. The CDR3 region is CASNAGVEDTQYF. DNA for the CDR3: TGTGCCAGCAACGCGGGAGTTGAAGATACGCAGTATTTT.

V and J are TRBV7-2 and TRBJ2-7; possible D gene TRBD2, 6 bases. V dropped 1 base and J dropped 0 bases, with 7 bases sitting between them. The CDR3 is made up of 14 amino acids. Germline CDR1 SGHTA, CDR2 FQGNSA. The CDR3 loop reads CASSLDSGSYEQYF. CDR3 DNA: TGTGCCAGCAGCTTAGATAGCGGCTCCTACGAGCAGTACTTC.

V is TRBV5-1 and J is TRBJ2-1; D ambiguous. Between the trimmed V and J ends, which lost 0 bases and 2 bases, there was a span of 9 bases. The length of the CDR3 is 15 residues. The V gene's germline CDR1 is SGHRS and CDR2 YFSETQ. CDR3 DNA: TGCGCCAGCAGCTTGGCCGCAGCAGCCTACAATGAGCAGTTCTTC. This sequence encodes CASSLAAAAYNEQFF.

This sequence joins TRBV5-1 and TRBJ1-5; no definite D call. V lost 0 bases and J 0 bases, leaving 10 bases between the germline ends. The CDR3 sequence is 16 residues long. Germline CDR1 SGHRS, CDR2 YFSETQ. The CDR3 DNA reads as TGCGCCAGCAGCTTGGATCCTGGGTATAGCAATCAGCCCCAGCATTTT. Translated: CASSLDPGYSNQPQHF.

The chain has TRBV5-4 and TRBJ1-2, with D possibly TRBD1 on 5 matching bases. Germline V gene sequence: CDR1 SGHNT, CDR2 YYREEE (reference sequence). This CDR3 spans 11 amino acids. Deletions cut 6 bases from V and 8 bases from J, with 11 bases between. CDR3 bases: TGTGCCAGCATTCAGGGCGGGGGCTACACCTTC. It specifies CASIQGGGYTF.

The CDR3 here is CASSLTGANTEAFF. CDR3 coding DNA: TGCGCCAGCAGCTTGACAGGCGCTAACACTGAAGCTTTCTTT. The chain joins TRBV5-1 to TRBJ1-1, with a possible D match to TRBD1 (5 bases). Trimming removed 1 base from V and 2 bases from J, with 9 bases in between. The CDR3 is 14 amino acids. The V gene's germline CDR1 is SGHRS and CDR2 YFSETQ. Drawing the rest from reference TRBV5-1 and TRBJ1-1, the complete variable domain is KAGVTQTPRYLIKTRGQQVTLSCSPISGHRSVSWYQQTPGQGLQFLFEYFSETQRNKGNFPGRFSGRQFSNSRSEMNVSTLELGDSALYLCASSLTGANTEAFFGQGTRLTVV.

The CDR3 reads CASSLAKGGLSYEQYF. In nucleotides, the CDR3 is TGCGCCAGCAGCTTGGCGAAGGGGGGCCTCTCCTACGAGCAGTACTTC. The chain links TRBV5-1 to TRBJ2-7; D may correspond to TRBD1 or TRBD2 (6 bases each). Germline V gives CDR1 SGHRS, CDR2 YFSETQ. The V end lost 0 bases, the J end lost 0 bases, and 13 bases lay between the germline ends. This CDR3 is 16 amino acids long.

The chain joins TRBV10-2 to TRBJ1-1, with D possibly being TRBD1 (6 bases). V was pared by 6 bases and J by 4 bases, with 12 bases between. The CDR3 is 13 residues long. The germline CDR1 and CDR2 sequences are WSHSY and SAAADI. The DNA for the CDR3 is TGCGCCAGCAGGAGGGGGGAAGGCACTGAAGCTTTCTTT. Protein product: CASRRGEGTEAFF.

The V and J genes are TRBV6-1 and TRBJ2-3, with no clear D. V was pared by 4 bases and J by 6 bases, with 8 bases between. CDR1 and CDR2 (germline): MNHNS, SASEGT. CDR3 length: 12 residues. The CDR3 here is CASSGSRDTQYF. CDR3 nucleotides: TGTGCCAGCAGTGGGTCCCGGGATACGCAGTATTTT.

This clone was observed a single time. The V gene is TRBV7-9, the J gene TRBJ2-7; no reliable D call. Germline CDR1 is SEHNR and CDR2 is FQNEAQ (reference sequence). V gave up 5 bases and J gave up 2 bases, with 10 bases separating them. The CDR3 is 13 residues long. Written as DNA, the CDR3 is TGTGCCAGCAGCAAGGGATCTACCTACGAGCAGTACTTC. It yields the protein CASSKGSTYEQYF.

The V and J genes are TRBV7-8 and TRBJ2-7, with TRBD2 identical over 8 bases. J was trimmed by 3 bases and V by 1 base; bases with no gene match: 5. The germline CDR1 and CDR2 sequences are SGHVS and FQNEAQ. The CDR3 is 15 residues long. The CDR3 loop is CASSLEGTRVYEQYF. CDR3 DNA sequence: TGTGCCAGCAGCTTAGAGGGGACTAGGGTCTACGAGCAGTACTTC.

V usage is TRBV6-5 and J usage is TRBJ1-1, with D uncertain. This CDR3 is 11 amino acids long. Germline V gives CDR1 MNHEY, CDR2 SVGAGI. Trimming cost V 9 bases and J 1 base, with 6 bases left between them. CDR3 loop: CASRGNTEAFF. DNA of the CDR3: TGTGCCAGTCGGGGGAACACTGAAGCTTTCTTT.

The chain joins TRBV7-8 to TRBJ2-5, with 11 positions matching TRBD2. The CDR3 has 17 residues. V lost 2 bases to trimming and J lost 1 base; unmatched junction nucleotides: 6. CDR1 SGHVS and CDR2 FQNEAQ come from the germline V gene. The CDR3 sequence is CASSLTGTSGSQETQYF. The CDR3 DNA is TGTGCCAGCAGCTTAACGGGGACTAGCGGCTCCCAAGAGACCCAGTACTTC. Variable domain in full (rest from reference TRBV7-8 and TRBJ2-5): GAGVSQSPRYKVAKRGQDVALRCDPISGHVSLFWYQQALGQGPEFLTYFQNEAQLDKSGLPSDRFFAERPEGSVSTLKIQRTQQEDSAVYLCASSLTGTSGSQETQYFGPGTRLLVL.

The V call is TRBV7-2, the J call TRBJ2-1; 15 positions match TRBD2. The length of the CDR3 is 17 residues. Germline lookup yields CDR1 SGHTA and CDR2 FQGNSA. Trimming removed 5 bases from V and 4 bases from J; junction bases left unmatched: 6. CDR3 amino acids: CASSLRTSGREYNEQFF. The CDR3 bases are TGTGCCAGCAGCCTAAGGACTAGCGGGAGGGAATACAATGAGCAGTTCTTC.

The CDR3 DNA sequence: TGTGCCAGCAGCTTAATCTTGGACACAGCCTACGAGCAGTACTTC. As protein: CASSLILDTAYEQYF. The J gene is TRBJ2-7, the V gene TRBV7-8; the D gene is possibly TRBD1 (5 bases). CDR1 and CDR2 (germline): SGHVS, FQNEAQ. There are 15 residues in the CDR3. V was shortened by 2 bases and J by 2 bases, with 13 bases between the two germline ends.

For the CDR3, the DNA is TGTGCCAGCAGCTTAGCCAGGGTGCCCGGCTACACCTTC. Translated, it gives CASSLARVPGYTF. The chain couples TRBV7-9 to TRBJ1-2; tentative D call: TRBD1 (5 bases). V was cut by 0 bases and J by 8 bases, with 10 bases left in between. This CDR3 contains 13 residues. The germline V gene encodes CDR1 SEHNR and CDR2 FQNEAQ (reference sequence).

The rearrangement links TRBV28 to TRBJ1-5; D is undetermined. V was cut by 1 base and J by 5 bases, with 3 bases left in between. The CDR3 has 12 residues. The germline V gene has CDR1 MDHEN and CDR2 SYDVKM. Written as DNA, the CDR3 is TGTGCCAGCAGTTTATCCCATCAGCCCCAGCATTTT. This translates into CASSLSHQPQHF.